This T cell receptor beta chain appears in the sequencing data of a study of beta chain features in type 1 diabetes. General study findings and limits: All four CD4+ subsets of Type 1 diabetes patients contained TCRB CDR3s that were moderately but significantly shorter.

Note on this clone: Its specificity is unknown.

The CDR3 consists of 15 residues. Germline V gives CDR1 SGDLS, CDR2 YYNGEE. V lost 0 bases, J lost 1 base, and 7 bases lay in between. The investigators reverse transcribed all of the isolated RNA, so they sequenced expressed TCRB transcripts. Repertoires were generated with immunoSEQ multiplex PCR, while TCRdb's copy carries only in-frame clones and drops some. The sample consists of 300,000 to 400,000 clones, over 8.5% of them appearing once. The receptor comes from a man aged 30 to 39 with type 1 diabetes. Sequenced: central memory CD4+ T cells from blood. V and J are TRBV9 and TRBJ2-2, with no clear D. CDR3 protein: CASSVEAGNTGELFF. In nucleotides, the CDR3 is TGTGCCAGCAGCGTAGAGGCCGGGAACACCGGGGAGCTGTTTTTT. The complete variable domain, with remaining parts taken from reference TRBV9 and TRBJ2-2, reads DSGVTQTPKHLITATGQRVTLRCSPRSGDLSVYWYQQSLDQGLQFLIQYYNGEERAKGNILERFSAQQFPDLHSELNLSSLELGDSALYFCASSVEAGNTGELFFGEGSRLTVL.